The sequence of this TCR beta chain was determined in a study of molecular identifiers for immune sequencing clone quantification. Whole-study results and caveats: Clonotypes surpassing 20 RNA copies contained over 99% of effector molecules, versus under 1% in naive cells.

As for this clonotype: The antigen remains unidentified.

MiXCR, run by TCRdb on the PCR reads, gives a single entry per CDR3 protein. The sample shows under 800,000 distinct CDR3 sequences, roughly 23% of them seen only once. Per the germline V gene, CDR1 is MNHEY and CDR2 is SVGEGT. The germline V and J ends were trimmed by 8 bases and 5 bases, with 13 bases remaining between them. The CDR3 covers 12 residues. This receptor was obtained from a human donor in good health. Some libraries in this study had Jurkat cell RNA spiked in. Sequenced input: naive CD8+ T cells from blood, with Jurkat cell RNA spiked in. Subset defined: FACS-sorted CD8+CD4-CCR7+CD45RA+ naive T cells. This chain links TRBV6-2 or TRBV6-3 with TRBJ2-7; D is tentatively TRBD1 or TRBD2 (5 bases each). The CDR3 spells CASRGTSDEQYF. CDR3 nucleotide sequence: TGTGCCAGCCGAGGGACGTCGGACGAGCAGTACTTC.